The sequence of this T cell receptor (beta chain) was determined in a study of T-cell memory formation after mild COVID-19. Study as a whole: Largely donor-specific sequence clusters came from a couple of donors.

Whole-study results and caveats: Contracting CD8+ clones were enriched in EMRA, CD4+ mainly in CM and EM. Cross-reactive memory appears to have joined, as suggested by some responding clones showing up in pre-infection memory. Second-wave clones that peaked on day 37 lacked confirmed SARS-CoV-2 specificity.

Germline CDR1 and CDR2: DFQATT and SNEGSKA (reference sequence). The V end was cut by 3 bases, the J end by 6 bases, with 12 bases between. CDR3 length: 13 amino acids. TCRdb passed the 5' RACE reads through MiXCR, listing each CDR3 protein once. The data contain about 560,000 distinct CDR3 sequences, around 15% of them singletons. This clonotype was counted only a few times. Its antigen is not known. The sample was PBMCs or a T cell subset sorted from them (not recorded which). This TCR derives from an adult woman who had mild COVID-19 (a few samples of this study predate the infection). Cell type and time point are not known. The rearrangement joins TRBV20-1 to TRBJ1-3, with D perhaps matching TRBD1 (5 bases). CDR3 in amino acids: CSARGLSSNTIYF. In DNA, the CDR3 is TGCAGTGCTAGGGGACTCTCTTCAAACACCATATATTTT.